Each of the 17 T cell receptor beta chains below was sequenced from the same sample in a study of T-cell memory formation after mild COVID-19. TCRdb used MiXCR to reprocess the 5' RACE reads, holding one entry per CDR3 protein. The table has about 430,000 distinct CDR3 sequences, about a sixth seen once; the top ten hold 20% to 25%. Sequencing input: PBMCs or a T cell subset sorted from them (not recorded which). These receptors all stem from a man aged 18 to 29 who had mild COVID-19 (a few samples of this study predate the infection). Cell type and time point are not known.

The rearrangement joins TRBV5-1 to TRBJ2-5; D is possibly TRBD2 (6 bases). V was trimmed by 2 bases and J by 4 bases, leaving 21 bases between them. The germline V gene has CDR1 SGHRS and CDR2 YFSETQ. The CDR3 consists of 17 residues. DNA for the CDR3: TGCGCCAGCAGCTTTATTCCGGGGGAGAGAAGTCGAGAGACCCAGTACTTC. Translated, it gives CASSFIPGERSRETQYF.

There are a few counts of this clonotype. The chain employs TRBV6-5 and TRBJ2-7, with D possibly being TRBD2 (6 bases). V was trimmed by 2 bases and J by 2 bases, leaving 10 bases between them. Germline CDR1 is MNHEY and CDR2 is SVGAGI. CDR3 length: 14 amino acids. The CDR3, as DNA: TGTGCCAGCAGTTACGATCGCGGGGCCTACGAGCAGTACTTC. Residues: CASSYDRGAYEQYF.

There are a few counts of this clonotype. The chain recombines TRBV24-1 with TRBJ1-6; 12 bases fit TRBD1. The CDR3 consists of 16 residues. V shed 11 bases and J 7 bases; nucleotides not matched to a gene: 11. Germline-derived CDR1 and CDR2 are KGHDR and SFDVKD. The CDR3 coding sequence is TGTGCCAGACGTGCCGGGACAGGGGGCGGCAATTCACCCCTCCACTTT. Protein product: CARRAGTGGGNSPLHF.

The J gene is TRBJ2-3, the V gene TRBV5-1; TRBD1 matches 8 bases. This CDR3 region has 15 residues. The V gene's germline CDR1 is SGHRS and CDR2 YFSETQ. With 4 bases clipped from V and 6 bases from J, the junction kept 10 bases outside the gene matches. CDR3 nucleotides: TGCGCCAGCAGCCAGACAGGGGTGACGTACGATACGCAGTATTTT. Its protein product is CASSQTGVTYDTQYF. Full variable domain (remainder filled in from reference TRBV5-1 and TRBJ2-3): KAGVTQTPRYLIKTRGQQVTLSCSPISGHRSVSWYQQTPGQGLQFLFEYFSETQRNKGNFPGRFSGRQFSNSRSEMNVSTLELGDSALYLCASSQTGVTYDTQYFGPGTRLTVL.

The chain uses TRBV7-6 and TRBJ2-3; 13 nucleotides match TRBD2. CDR1 and CDR2 (germline): SGHVS, FNYEAQ. This CDR3 is built from 14 residues. The ends lost 7 bases at V and 8 bases at J; junction bases unmatched: 6. The CDR3 coding sequence is TGTGCCAGCAACGAACTAGCGGGGGGGACTACGCAGTATTTT. This sequence encodes CASNELAGGTTQYF.

V and J are TRBV20-1 and TRBJ2-1; 10 nucleotides line up with TRBD2. Trimming took 5 bases from V and 5 from J; bases not matched to a gene: 6. The CDR3 consists of 14 residues. Germline V gene lookup returns CDR1 DFQATT and CDR2 SNEGSKA (reference sequence). The CDR3, as DNA: TGCAGTGCTCCCGGACTAGCGGAGAACAATGAGCAGTTCTTC. Its protein is CSAPGLAENNEQFF.

This clonotype was found a few times. This chain links TRBV5-1 with TRBJ2-5; D could derive from TRBD1 or TRBD2 (5 bases each). The CDR3 loop spans 14 amino acids. The germline V gene has CDR1 SGHRS and CDR2 YFSETQ. V lost 4 bases to trimming and J lost 1 base, with 11 bases between them. The CDR3 region is CASSRDGSQETQYF. Here the CDR3 DNA reads TGCGCCAGCAGCCGGGACGGCTCCCAAGAGACCCAGTACTTC. The full variable domain, with the rest looked up from reference TRBV5-1 and TRBJ2-5, is KAGVTQTPRYLIKTRGQQVTLSCSPISGHRSVSWYQQTPGQGLQFLFEYFSETQRNKGNFPGRFSGRQFSNSRSEMNVSTLELGDSALYLCASSRDGSQETQYFGPGTRLLVL.

V is TRBV6-2 or TRBV6-3 and J is TRBJ2-2, with unresolved D. In germline, CDR1 is MNHEY, CDR2 SVGEGT. V shed 5 bases and J shed 5 bases, with 12 bases lying between them. The CDR3 length is 14 residues. The CDR3 is CASSRPPPTGELFF. The CDR3 nucleotides read TGTGCCAGCAGTCGTCCACCTCCGACCGGGGAGCTGTTTTTT.

The V and J genes are TRBV5-1 and TRBJ2-7; D gene uncertain. V lost 0 bases and J 5 bases, leaving 12 bases between the germline ends. In germline, CDR1 is SGHRS, CDR2 YFSETQ. The CDR3 spans 14 residues. This CDR3 is CASSLAGRQNEQYF. DNA of the CDR3: TGCGCCAGCAGCTTGGCCGGTCGGCAGAACGAGCAGTACTTC.

The chain links TRBV15 to TRBJ2-2; D is uncertain. This CDR3 is 16 amino acids long. CDR1 LNHNV and CDR2 YYDKDF come from the germline V gene (reference sequence). V lost 0 bases, J lost 0 bases, and 8 bases lay in between. CDR3 in DNA: TGTGCCACCAGCAGAGATTTAGTACCGAACACCGGGGAGCTGTTTTTT. This translates into CATSRDLVPNTGELFF.

This clonotype appeared a few times. The rearrangement links TRBV18 to TRBJ1-4; no reliable D call. Trimming shortened V by 4 bases and J by 0 bases, and 12 bases separated the two germline ends. This CDR3 region has 16 residues. The germline V gene has CDR1 KGHSH and CDR2 LQKENI. The CDR3 DNA follows: TGTGCCAGCTCACTGAGGACGGATGCAACTAATGAAAAACTGTTTTTT. This translates into CASSLRTDATNEKLFF.

In its sample, this clonotype was seen many times. The rearrangement links TRBV19 to TRBJ2-1; D is unclear. Germline loops: CDR1 LNHDA, CDR2 SQIVND (reference sequence). The ends were cut back, 3 bases at V and 0 bases at J, with 6 bases in the middle. The CDR3 is 14 residues long. CDR3 nucleotides: TGTGCCAGTAGTATGTCTAGCTCCTACAATGAGCAGTTCTTC. Protein: CASSMSSSYNEQFF.

This clonotype was counted a few times. The CDR3 sequence is CASGIGGQPQHF. The CDR3 bases are TGTGCCAGCGGGATAGGAGGACAGCCCCAGCATTTT. V gene TRBV6-6 combines with J gene TRBJ1-5; D gene uncertain. The CDR3 sequence is 12 residues long. Germline lookup yields CDR1 MNHNY and CDR2 SVGAGI (reference sequence). V gave up 8 bases and J gave up 7 bases, with 12 bases separating them.

This clonotype showed up just a few times. In DNA form, the CDR3 reads TGTGCCAGCAGTCCGTACGGTTCCGGAGGCTATGGCTACACCTTC. Its translation is CASSPYGSGGYGYTF. This chain uses TRBV6-5 with TRBJ1-2; no clear D. Deletions cut 5 bases from V and 4 bases from J, with 17 bases between. Germline CDR1 reads MNHEY; CDR2 reads SVGAGI. This CDR3 comprises 15 residues.

This clonotype was detected ten times or more. The rearrangement uses TRBV7-6 and TRBJ2-5, with D uncertain. The CDR3 totals 13 residues. Trimming removed 2 bases from V and 5 bases from J, with 9 bases in between. Germline CDR1 is SGHVS and CDR2 is FNYEAQ. CDR3 DNA: TGTGCCAGCAGCTTAACGTTCCAGGAGACCCAGTACTTC. This sequence encodes CASSLTFQETQYF.

This clonotype was picked up many times. The chain links TRBV11-2 to TRBJ2-3; 8 bases are a match to TRBD2. V gave up 1 base and J gave up 2 bases; unmatched junction bases: 5. The CDR3 length is 16 residues. Per germline, CDR1 SGHAT and CDR2 FQNNGV. CDR3 DNA: TGTGCCAGCAGCTTAGTAGTCGGGGGGGCCACAGATACGCAGTATTTT. This sequence encodes CASSLVVGGATDTQYF.

This chain uses TRBV5-1 with TRBJ1-1; 12 bases match TRBD1. This CDR3 comprises 14 residues. V lost 8 bases to trimming and J lost 1 base; unmatched junction nucleotides: 3. The germline V gene has CDR1 SGHRS and CDR2 YFSETQ. In nucleotides, the CDR3 is TGCGCCAGTGGGACAGGGGGCGCGAACACTGAAGCTTTCTTT. Translated: CASGTGGANTEAFF.